The 2 T cell receptor beta chains presented below share a single source sample, sequenced in a study of shared clonotypes between healthy human individuals. Some clones are missing from TCRdb's copy, which holds only in-frame ones; the method was immunoSEQ multiplex PCR. The table shows about 1 million clones, with about 84% occurring only once. What was sequenced was memory CD4+ T cells from PBMCs. As for subset: CD45RA-negative fraction. All receptors derive from a man aged 18 to 29 in good health. Some clones in this sample may be carry-over from other donors' samples.

The chain uses TRBV19 and TRBJ1-5; TRBD1 matches 8 bases. The V and J ends lost 9 bases and 7 bases, in that order; junction bases with no gene match: 14. From germline, CDR1 is LNHDA and CDR2 SQIVND (reference sequence). CDR3 size: 15 residues. The CDR3 DNA reads TGTGCCAGACCGCAGGGGGCTCCTCCAGGGCAGCCCCAGCATTTT. This gives the protein CARPQGAPPGQPQHF.

Worth noting for this clone: This same CDR3 is encoded by further DNA sequences in the sample. The chain carries TRBV2 and TRBJ1-2; 7 nucleotides line up with TRBD1. Germline V gene data show CDR1 as SNHLY and CDR2 as FYNNEI. The CDR3 runs to 13 residues. J gave up 2 bases and V 4 bases, and 1 base lay outside the gene matches. The CDR3 spells CASSGTGNYGYTF. The DNA of the CDR3 is TGTGCCAGCAGTGGGACAGGAAACTATGGCTACACCTTC.